The TCR beta chain described here comes from a study of response to subunit inactivated influenza vaccine. This clonotype was observed many times. TCRdb re-called the RT-PCR reads through MiXCR, storing one row per CDR3 protein. The sample contains around 300,000 distinct CDR3 sequences, roughly 22% of which appear only once. This material consisted of PBMCs from blood, taken 21 months after vaccination. This receptor was taken from a man aged 50-75 years who received an inactivated influenza vaccine.

The CDR3 coding sequence is TGCAGTGCTCAGGCAGGGGGAATGAACACTGAAGCTTTCTTT. Translating it yields CSAQAGGMNTEAFF. The V call is TRBV20-1, the J call TRBJ1-1, with 7 bases fitting TRBD1. The germline V gene has CDR1 DFQATT and CDR2 SNEGSKA (reference sequence). The CDR3 loop spans 14 amino acids. Germline trimming cut 5 bases from V and 0 bases from J; bases unmatched to any gene: 6.